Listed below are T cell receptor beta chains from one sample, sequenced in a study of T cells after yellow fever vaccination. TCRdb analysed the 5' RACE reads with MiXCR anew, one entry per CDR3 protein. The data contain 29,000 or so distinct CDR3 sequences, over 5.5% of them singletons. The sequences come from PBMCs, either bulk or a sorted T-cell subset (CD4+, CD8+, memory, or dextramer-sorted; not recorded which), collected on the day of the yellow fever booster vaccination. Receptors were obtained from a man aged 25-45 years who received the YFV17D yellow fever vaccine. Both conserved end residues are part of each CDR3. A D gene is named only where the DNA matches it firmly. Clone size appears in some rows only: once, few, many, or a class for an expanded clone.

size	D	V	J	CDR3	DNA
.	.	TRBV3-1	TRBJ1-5	CATSQGGYSNQPQHF	TGTGCCACCTCCCAAGGAGGGTATAGCAATCAGCCCCAGCATTTT
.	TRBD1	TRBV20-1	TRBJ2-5	CIAPRPWDREVETQYF	TGCATTGCCCCTCGACCCTGGGACAGGGAGGTAGAGACCCAGTACTTC
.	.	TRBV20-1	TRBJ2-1	CSAAGRYNEQFF	TGCAGTGCTGCGGGACGCTACAATGAGCAGTTCTTC
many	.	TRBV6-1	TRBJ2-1	CASSEAGTKFF	TGTGCCAGCAGTGAAGCGGGGACCAAGTTCTTC
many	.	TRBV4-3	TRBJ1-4	CASSQEGSQREKLFF	TGCGCCAGCAGCCAAGAGGGCAGCCAAAGAGAAAAACTGTTTTTT
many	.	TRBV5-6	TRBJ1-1	CASITGAFDTEAFF	TGTGCCAGTATTACGGGGGCTTTCGACACTGAAGCTTTCTTT
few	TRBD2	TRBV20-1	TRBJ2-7	CSATGTSAAYEQYF	TGCAGTGCTACCGGGACTAGCGCCGCCTACGAGCAGTACTTC
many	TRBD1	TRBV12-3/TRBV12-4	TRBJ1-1	CASRPSTGYNTEAFF	TGTGCCAGCAGACCTTCGACAGGGTACAACACTGAAGCTTTCTTT
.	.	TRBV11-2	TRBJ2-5	CASSSGVHQETQYF	TGTGCCAGCAGCTCCGGAGTTCACCAAGAGACCCAGTACTTC
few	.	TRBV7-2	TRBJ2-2	CASSLGRAGELFF	TGTGCCAGCAGCTTAGGTCGGGCCGGGGAGCTGTTTTTT
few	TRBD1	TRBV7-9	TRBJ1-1	CASSPQGGNTEAFF	TGTGCCAGCAGCCCGCAGGGGGGGAACACTGAAGCTTTCTTT
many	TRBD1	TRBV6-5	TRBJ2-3	CASSFPRDSTTDTQYF	TGTGCCAGCAGTTTCCCCCGGGACAGCACCACAGATACGCAGTATTTT
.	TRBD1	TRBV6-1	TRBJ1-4	CASTPMGGQRTATNEKLFF	TGTGCCAGCACCCCCATGGGGGGACAGCGTACTGCAACTAATGAAAAACTGTTTTTT
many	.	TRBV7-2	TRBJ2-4	CASSLGGGLAKNIQYF	TGTGCCAGCAGCTTAGGAGGTGGCTTAGCCAAAAACATTCAGTACTTC
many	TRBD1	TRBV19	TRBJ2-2	CASSTLTGAGELFF	TGTGCCAGTAGTACCCTTACAGGGGCCGGGGAGCTGTTTTTT
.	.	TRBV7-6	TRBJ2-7	CASSFGWEQYF	TGTGCCAGCAGCTTTGGATGGGAGCAGTACTTC
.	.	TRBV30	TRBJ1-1	CAWKLGEHTEAFF	TGTGCCTGGAAATTAGGGGAACACACTGAAGCTTTCTTT
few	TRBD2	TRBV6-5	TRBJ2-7	CASSYPLAGVPYEQYF	TGTGCCAGCAGTTACCCGCTAGCGGGGGTTCCCTACGAGCAGTACTTC
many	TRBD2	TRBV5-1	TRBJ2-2	CASSSGTSVNTGELFF	TGCGCCAGCAGCTCCGGGACTAGCGTAAACACCGGGGAGCTGTTTTTT
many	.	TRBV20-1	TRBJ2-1	CSAPRPISYNEQFF	TGCAGTGCACCCCGACCGATCTCCTACAATGAGCAGTTCTTC
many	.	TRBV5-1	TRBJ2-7	CASSLSGEGYEQYF	TGCGCCAGCAGCCTTAGCGGAGAGGGCTACGAGCAGTACTTC
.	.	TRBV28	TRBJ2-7	CASSFPRVGFVEGEQYF	TGTGCCAGCAGTTTTCCCAGGGTAGGGTTTGTCGAAGGGGAGCAGTACTTC
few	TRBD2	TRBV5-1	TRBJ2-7	CASSLRLAGYEQYF	TGCGCCAGCAGCTTGCGGCTAGCGGGATACGAGCAGTACTTC